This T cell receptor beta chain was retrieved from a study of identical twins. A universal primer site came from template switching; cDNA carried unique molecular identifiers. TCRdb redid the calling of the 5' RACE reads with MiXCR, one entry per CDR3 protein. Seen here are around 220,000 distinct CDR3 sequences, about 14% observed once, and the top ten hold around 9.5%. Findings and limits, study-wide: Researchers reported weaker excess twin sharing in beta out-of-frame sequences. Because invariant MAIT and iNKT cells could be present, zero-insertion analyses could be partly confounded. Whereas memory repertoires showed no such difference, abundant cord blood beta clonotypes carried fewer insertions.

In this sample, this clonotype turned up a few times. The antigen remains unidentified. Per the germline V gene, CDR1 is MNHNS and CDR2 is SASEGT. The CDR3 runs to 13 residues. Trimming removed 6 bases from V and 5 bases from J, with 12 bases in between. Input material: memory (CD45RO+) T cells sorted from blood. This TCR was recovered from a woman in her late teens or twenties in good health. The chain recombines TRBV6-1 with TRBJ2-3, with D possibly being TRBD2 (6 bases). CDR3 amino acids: CASRDYRLDTQYF. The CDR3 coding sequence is TGTGCCAGCAGGGACTACCGCCTAGATACGCAGTATTTT.